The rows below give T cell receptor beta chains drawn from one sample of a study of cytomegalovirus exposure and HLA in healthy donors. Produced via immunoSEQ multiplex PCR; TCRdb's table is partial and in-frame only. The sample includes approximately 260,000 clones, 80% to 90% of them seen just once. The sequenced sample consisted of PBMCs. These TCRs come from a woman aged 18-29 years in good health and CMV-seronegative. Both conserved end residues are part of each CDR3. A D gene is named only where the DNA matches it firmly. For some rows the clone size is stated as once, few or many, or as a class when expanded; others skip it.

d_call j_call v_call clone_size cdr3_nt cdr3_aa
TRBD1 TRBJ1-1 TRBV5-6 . TGTGCCAGCAGCTCAGGGGGAGGCTGGAACACTGAAGCTTTCTTT CASSSGGGWNTEAFF
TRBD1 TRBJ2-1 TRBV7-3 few TGTGCCAGCAGGTCCGGGACAGGGGGACGGAATGAGCAGTTCTTC CASRSGTGGRNEQFF
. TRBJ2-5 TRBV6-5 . TGTGCCAGCAGTTATCGGCAGGCTCAAGAGACCCAGTACTTC CASSYRQAQETQYF
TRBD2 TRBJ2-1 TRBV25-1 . TGTGCCAGCCCTCGTCTAGCGGGACTCCACAATGAGCAGTTCTTC CASPRLAGLHNEQFF
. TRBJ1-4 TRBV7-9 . TGTGCCAGCAGCTTCGGACAGACAACTAATGAAAAACTGTTTTTT CASSFGQTTNEKLFF
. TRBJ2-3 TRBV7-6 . TGTGCCAGCAGTCCGATTAGTGGCACAGATACGCAGTATTTT CASSPISGTDTQYF
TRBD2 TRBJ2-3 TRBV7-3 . TGTGCCAGCAGCTTCGGGGGGGCCGGCACAGATACGCAGTATTTT CASSFGGAGTDTQYF
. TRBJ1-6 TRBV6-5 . TGTGCCAGCAGACAGTATAATTCACCCCTCCACTTT CASRQYNSPLHF
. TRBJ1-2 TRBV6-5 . TGTGCCAGCAGTTATTCCAGGGACGCGGGAAGCTACACCTTC CASSYSRDAGSYTF
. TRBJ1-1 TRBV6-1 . TGTGCCAGCAGTAATAGGGGGAACACTGAAGCTTTCTTT CASSNRGNTEAFF
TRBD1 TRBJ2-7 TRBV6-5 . TGTGCCAGCAGTCGACAGGGGGGTCCCTACGAGCAGTACTTC CASSRQGGPYEQYF
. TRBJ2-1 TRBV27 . TGTGCCAGCAGTTTATCAGGGGGAAATGAGCAGTTCTTC CASSLSGGNEQFF
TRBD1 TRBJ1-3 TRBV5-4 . TGTGCCAGCAGCCCAGGGACAGGGGCGGCTGGAAACACCATATATTTT CASSPGTGAAGNTIYF
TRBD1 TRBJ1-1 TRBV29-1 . TGCAGCGTCGGACAGGGGAACACTGAAGCTTTCTTT CSVGQGNTEAFF
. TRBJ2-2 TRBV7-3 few TGTGCCAGCAGCGCCTGGGCCACCGGGGAGCTGTTTTTT CASSAWATGELFF
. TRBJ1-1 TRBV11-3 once TGTGCCAGCAGCACCGGGGGGGCGCAGAACACTGAAGCTTTCTTT CASSTGGAQNTEAFF
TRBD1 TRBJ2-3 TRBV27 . TGTGCCAGCACCCCCCGGGGACAGGGAATCGCTACGCAGTATTTT CASTPRGQGIATQYF
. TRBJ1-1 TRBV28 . TGTGCCAGCAAGTCCCGGGGGGCAATTAGTGAAGCTTTCTTT CASKSRGAISEAFF
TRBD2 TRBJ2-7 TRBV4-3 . TGCGCCAGCAGCCAAGGTCAGACTAGCGTCTACGAGCAGTACTTC CASSQGQTSVYEQYF
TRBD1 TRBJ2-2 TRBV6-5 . TGTGCCGTCCGCCGGGCAGGGGGCTTGACCGGGGAGCTGTTTTTT CAVRRAGGLTGELFF